One T cell receptor beta chain is described in this entry. V was pared by 7 bases and J by 5 bases, with 3 bases of the junction left unmatched. This CDR3 comprises 13 residues. The data belong to a study of blood T cell repertoires in COVID-19. Study details: Specimens from acute and convalescent COVID-19 originated in the United States, Italy and Spain.

Profiled with immunoSEQ multiplex PCR; TCRdb holds only in-frame clones, not every one. The sample records around 30,000 clones, more than 80% being singletons. The chain joins TRBV12-3 or TRBV12-4 to TRBJ1-4, with 8 bases identical to TRBD1. The clonotype originates from a male donor with active COVID-19. Sequences were obtained from peripheral blood. CDR3 sequence (DNA): TGTGCCAGCAACAGGGGGGGGAATGAAAAACTGTTTTTT. It encodes CASNRGGNEKLFF.